Listed below are T cell receptor beta chains from one sample, sequenced in a study of early T cells in non-severe SARS-CoV-2 infection. TCRdb redid the calling of the 5' RACE reads with MiXCR, one entry per CDR3 protein. The data contain some 70,000 distinct CDR3 sequences, over 4.5% of them seen just once; the ten biggest clones take up approximately 4.9%. Material for sequencing was whole blood. The receptor source for this set is an adult who was a healthcare worker with PCR-confirmed SARS-CoV-2 infection or an uninfected control (not recorded which). The CDR3 runs from the conserved cysteine through the conserved F or W. D genes are given only for firm matches. Clone size appears in some rows only: once, few, many, or a class for an expanded clone.

TRBD2 TRBJ2-1 TRBV6-2/TRBV6-3 NA CASSPGTSGRPYNEQFF TGTGCCAGCAGTCCGGGGACTAGCGGGAGGCCCTACAATGAGCAGTTCTTC
TRBD2 TRBJ2-1 TRBV6-1 few CASSRRLAEEVEQFF TGTGCCAGCAGTAGGAGACTAGCGGAAGAGGTCGAGCAGTTCTTC
TRBD2 TRBJ2-1 TRBV18 many CASSPPSGLAPGLPYNEQFF TGTGCCAGCTCACCACCGTCGGGACTAGCGCCCGGACTGCCCTACAATGAGCAGTTCTTC
TRBD1 TRBJ2-3 TRBV19 many CASSMGSGTGADTQYF TGTGCCAGTAGTATGGGGAGTGGGACAGGGGCAGATACGCAGTATTTT
TRBD1 TRBJ1-5 TRBV6-5 NA CASTYEAQTRGDQPQHF TGTGCCAGCACGTATGAAGCCCAAACCAGGGGGGATCAGCCCCAGCATTTT
TRBD1 TRBJ2-1 TRBV28 many CASRSDRVTNNEQFF TGTGCCAGCAGATCCGACAGGGTTACTAACAATGAGCAGTTCTTC
TRBD2 TRBJ2-3 TRBV7-2 many CASSLVAGVSTDTQYF TGTGCCAGCAGCTTAGTGGCGGGAGTTAGCACAGATACGCAGTATTTT
NA TRBJ2-7 TRBV18 many CASSLGSPGPLEYEQYF TGTGCCAGCTCACTCGGGTCCCCAGGCCCCCTGGAATACGAGCAGTACTTC
TRBD2 TRBJ2-2 TRBV7-9 many CASSRDLAGTNTGELFF TGTGCCAGCAGCCGAGACCTAGCGGGAACGAACACCGGGGAGCTGTTTTTT
NA TRBJ2-3 TRBV24-1 many CATSDPQYNTDTQYF TGTGCCACCAGTGACCCTCAATATAACACAGATACGCAGTATTTT
NA TRBJ2-7 TRBV4-2 many CASSPDRGNSYEQYF TGTGCCAGCAGCCCCGACAGAGGGAACTCCTACGAGCAGTACTTC
NA TRBJ1-5 TRBV21-1 many CASSTQGLRDRDSNQPQHF TGTGCCAGCAGCACACAGGGCCTCCGGGACAGGGATAGCAATCAGCCCCAGCATTTT
NA TRBJ2-7 TRBV2 NA CASSGQSYEQYF TGTGCCAGCAGTGGACAGTCCTACGAGCAGTACTTC
TRBD1 TRBJ1-6 TRBV30 many CAWRETGNSPLHF TGTGCCTGGAGGGAGACAGGGAACTCACCCCTCCACTTT
TRBD1 TRBJ2-7 TRBV11-2 many CASSFGQGHEQYF TGTGCCAGCAGCTTTGGACAGGGCCACGAGCAGTACTTC
NA TRBJ1-4 TRBV29-1 NA CSGVGLGEKLFF TGCAGCGGGGTGGGTCTCGGGGAAAAACTGTTTTTT
NA TRBJ1-3 TRBV9 many CASSVDHSSGNTIYF TGTGCCAGCAGCGTAGACCACAGCTCTGGAAACACCATATATTTT
TRBD1 TRBJ2-7 TRBV29-1 many CSARPTGGYEQYF TGCAGCGCCAGACCCACAGGGGGCTACGAGCAGTACTTC
TRBD1 TRBJ2-1 TRBV7-8 few CASSLAQGIGDEQFF TGTGCCAGCAGCCTAGCACAGGGGATAGGTGATGAGCAGTTCTTC
TRBD2 TRBJ2-7 TRBV5-1 many CASSLGGTSGNYEQYF TGCGCCAGCAGCTTAGGCGGGACTAGCGGCAACTACGAGCAGTACTTC
TRBD2 TRBJ2-3 TRBV29-1 NA CSVVAGGSDTQYF TGCAGCGTCGTAGCGGGAGGATCAGATACGCAGTATTTT
NA TRBJ1-2 TRBV19 many CASTTVTGIEGYTF TGTGCCAGCACAACCGTAACAGGGATTGAGGGCTACACCTTC
TRBD1 TRBJ1-2 TRBV10-2 many CASSPTGDGYTF TGCGCCAGCAGTCCTACAGGGGATGGCTACACCTTC
TRBD1 TRBJ2-7 TRBV20-1 many CSARSTGTVYEQYF TGCAGTGCTAGAAGTACCGGGACAGTATACGAGCAGTACTTC
TRBD2 TRBJ2-3 TRBV12-3/TRBV12-4 few CASSLELAGASDTQYF TGTGCCAGCAGTTTAGAATTAGCGGGAGCGTCTGATACGCAGTATTTT
NA TRBJ2-1 TRBV30 many CAWGARFNEQFF TGTGCCTGGGGGGCAAGATTCAATGAGCAGTTCTTC
TRBD2 TRBJ2-7 TRBV2 many CASSRRTSGSNEQYF TGTGCCAGCAGTAGGAGGACTAGCGGGAGTAACGAGCAGTACTTC
NA TRBJ2-1 TRBV10-2 NA CASRGATSEQFF TGCGCCAGCCGGGGCGCAACCTCTGAGCAGTTCTTC
TRBD1 TRBJ2-1 TRBV19 NA CASGRTGNMDEQFF TGTGCCAGTGGGCGGACAGGGAATATGGATGAGCAGTTCTTC
NA TRBJ2-2 TRBV10-3 NA CAISVQRPNTGELFF TGTGCCATCAGTGTCCAGCGGCCGAACACCGGGGAGCTGTTTTTT
NA TRBJ1-1 TRBV6-5 few CASSQGPSEAFF TGTGCCAGCTCACAAGGCCCGTCTGAAGCTTTCTTT
NA TRBJ2-3 TRBV12-3/TRBV12-4 many CASSSRNTDTQYF TGTGCCAGCAGTTCCCGGAACACAGATACGCAGTATTTT
NA TRBJ2-4 TRBV6-2/TRBV6-3 many CASSRRGGIQYF TGTGCCAGCAGTAGGAGGGGGGGCATTCAGTACTTC
NA TRBJ2-7 TRBV2 NA CASSEQDPRYEQYF TGTGCCAGCAGTGAGCAAGACCCCCGATACGAGCAGTACTTC
TRBD1 TRBJ1-6 TRBV6-1 NA CASTPIGGTENSPLHF TGTGCCAGCACTCCCATAGGGGGGACAGAAAATTCACCCCTCCACTTT